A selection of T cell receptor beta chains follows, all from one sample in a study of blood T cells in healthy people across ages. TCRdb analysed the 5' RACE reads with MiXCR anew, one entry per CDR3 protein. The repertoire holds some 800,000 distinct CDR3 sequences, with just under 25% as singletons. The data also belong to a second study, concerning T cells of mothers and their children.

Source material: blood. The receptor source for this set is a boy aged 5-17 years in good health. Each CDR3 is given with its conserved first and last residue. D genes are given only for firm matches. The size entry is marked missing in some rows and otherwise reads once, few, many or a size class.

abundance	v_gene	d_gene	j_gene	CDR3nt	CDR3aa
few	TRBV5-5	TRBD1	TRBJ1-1	TGTGCCAGCAGCCCGACAGGGGTTGGCACTGAAGCTTTCTTT	CASSPTGVGTEAFF
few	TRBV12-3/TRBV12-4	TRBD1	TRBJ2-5	TGTGCCAGCAGTCTCAGGGGGCCTGCCTCTCAAGAGACCCAGTACTTC	CASSLRGPASQETQYF
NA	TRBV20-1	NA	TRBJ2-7	TGCAGTGCCAAGAAGGTGGCGGGCGTCTCCTACGAGCAGTACTTC	CSAKKVAGVSYEQYF
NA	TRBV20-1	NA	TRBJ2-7	TGCAGTGCTAGAGCGGACTACGAGCAGTACTTC	CSARADYEQYF
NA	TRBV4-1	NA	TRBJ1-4	TGCGCCAGCAGCCAAGATCGGATCGACAGCGGTGAAAAACTGTTTTTT	CASSQDRIDSGEKLFF
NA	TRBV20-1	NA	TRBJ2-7	TGCAGTGCTACGCCCCCCGGGAAATCCAGCGAGCAGTACTTC	CSATPPGKSSEQYF
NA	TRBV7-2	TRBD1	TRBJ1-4	TGTGCCAGCAGCTCAAGGGACAGGGGGATATCTAATGAAAAACTGTTTTTT	CASSSRDRGISNEKLFF
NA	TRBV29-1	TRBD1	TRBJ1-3	TGCAGCGTTGGACAGGGGGACACCATATATTTT	CSVGQGDTIYF
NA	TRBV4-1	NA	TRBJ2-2	TGCGCCAGCAGCTCCCAGAGCTCGACGAACACCGGGGAGCTGTTTTTT	CASSSQSSTNTGELFF
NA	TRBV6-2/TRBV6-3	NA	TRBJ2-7	TGTGCCAGCAGCACTTGGTGGGGGAGCTACGAGCAGTACTTC	CASSTWWGSYEQYF
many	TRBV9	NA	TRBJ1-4	TGTGCCAGCAGCGTAGGGGCGCTTGATAATGAAAAACTGTTTTTT	CASSVGALDNEKLFF
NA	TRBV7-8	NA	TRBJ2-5	TGTGCCAGCAGCTCCCCCAATAGGGGAGGACAAGAGACCCAGTACTTC	CASSSPNRGGQETQYF
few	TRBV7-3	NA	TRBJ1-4	TGTGCCAGCAGCTCCCCTTGGGTCATAGGTGAAAAACTGTTTTTT	CASSSPWVIGEKLFF
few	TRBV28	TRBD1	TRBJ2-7	TGTGCCAGCAGTTCGGGACAGGGGGCGGCGTACGAGCAGTACTTC	CASSSGQGAAYEQYF
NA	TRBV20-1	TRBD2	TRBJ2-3	TGCAGTGCTAGTCTTCCCGGACTAGCGGGGACAGATACGCAGTATTTT	CSASLPGLAGTDTQYF
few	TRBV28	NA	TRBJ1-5	TGTGCCAGCGAAACCACAGGGAACCATCAGCCCCAGCATTTT	CASETTGNHQPQHF
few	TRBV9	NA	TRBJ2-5	TGTGCCAGCAGCGTGAGGGGCTCGGATGAGCAGTACTTC	CASSVRGSDEQYF
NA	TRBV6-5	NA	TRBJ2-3	TGTGCCAGCATAGCTCCTGGCACAGATACGCAGTATTTT	CASIAPGTDTQYF
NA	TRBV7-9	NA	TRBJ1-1	TGTGCCAGCAGCTTAGTCGCATCGAACACTGAAGCTTTCTTT	CASSLVASNTEAFF
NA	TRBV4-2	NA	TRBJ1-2	TGTGCCAGCAGCCAAGATATCATTCAGGGGAACGATGGCTACACCTTC	CASSQDIIQGNDGYTF
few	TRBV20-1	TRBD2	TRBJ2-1	TGCAGTGCCTCTGGAAAGGCTAGCGGCTACAATGAGCAGTTCTTC	CSASGKASGYNEQFF
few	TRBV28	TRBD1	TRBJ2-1	TGTGCCAGCAGTTTGGGGGACAGAAAATACAATGAGCAGTTCTTC	CASSLGDRKYNEQFF
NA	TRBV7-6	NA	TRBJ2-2	TGTGCCAGCAGCTTAGGAAACGGAAACCGCGGGGAGCTGTTTTTT	CASSLGNGNRGELFF
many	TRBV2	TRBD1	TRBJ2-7	TGTGCCAGCAGTGAGGGACAGACCTACGAGCAGTACTTC	CASSEGQTYEQYF
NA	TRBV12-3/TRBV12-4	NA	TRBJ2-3	TGTGCCAGCATTGTCTCTACGGGGGCAGATACGCAGTATTTT	CASIVSTGADTQYF
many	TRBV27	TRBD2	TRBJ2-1	TGTGCCAGCAGCCTAAAACTAGCGGGAGTGCATGAGCAGTTCTTC	CASSLKLAGVHEQFF
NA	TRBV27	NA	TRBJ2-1	TGTGCCAGCAGTCGAGGACAGTACAATGCGCAGTTCTTC	CASSRGQYNAQFF
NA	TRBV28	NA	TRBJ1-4	TGTGCCAGCAGCCCGAGTACTTCAACTAATGAAAAACTGTTTTTT	CASSPSTSTNEKLFF
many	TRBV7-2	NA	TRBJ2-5	TGTGCCAGCAGCCCGCCCGGGGGCGTGGGAGAGACCCAGTACTTC	CASSPPGGVGETQYF
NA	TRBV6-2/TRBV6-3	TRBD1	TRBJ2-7	TGTGCCAGCAGTTACTCAGGGGACAGGGGACGATACGAGCAGTACTTC	CASSYSGDRGRYEQYF
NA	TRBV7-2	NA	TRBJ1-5	TGTGCCAGCAGCTTAGTCGGGAACAGGCCTTATAGCAATCAGCCCCAGCATTTT	CASSLVGNRPYSNQPQHF
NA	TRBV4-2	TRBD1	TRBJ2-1	TGTGCCAGCAGCCAGGAAGCTCCGGGACAGTTTTCCTACAATGAGCAGTTCTTC	CASSQEAPGQFSYNEQFF
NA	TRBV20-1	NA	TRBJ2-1	TGCAGTGCTAACCGGGACGACTCCTACAATGAGCAGTTCTTC	CSANRDDSYNEQFF
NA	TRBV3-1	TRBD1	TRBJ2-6	TGTGCCAGCAGCCGGAGACAGGGGTCCGACGTCCTGACTTTC	CASSRRQGSDVLTF
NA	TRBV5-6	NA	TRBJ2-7	TGTGCCAGCAGCGGCGGCGGGTCTAACGAGCAGTACTTC	CASSGGGSNEQYF
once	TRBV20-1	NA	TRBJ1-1	TGCAGTGCTTTAGACAGTTTGAACACTGAAGCTTTCTTT	CSALDSLNTEAFF
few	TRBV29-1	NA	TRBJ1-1	TGCAGCGTTGATGAGAGATCGAACACTGAAGCTTTCTTT	CSVDERSNTEAFF
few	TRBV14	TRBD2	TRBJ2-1	TGTGCCAGCAGCCTAACGGGAGGGGTCAGGAATGAGCAGTTCTTC	CASSLTGGVRNEQFF
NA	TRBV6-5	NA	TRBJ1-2	TGTGCCAGCAGTTACTCGATGGCCTATGGCTACACCTTC	CASSYSMAYGYTF
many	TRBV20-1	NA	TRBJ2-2	TGCAGTGCCGATCTCTCAGGAGGGCGCGGTATCACCGGGGAGCTGTTTTTT	CSADLSGGRGITGELFF
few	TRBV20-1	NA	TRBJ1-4	TGCAGTGCCACCCTAGGGTCAACTAATGAAAAACTGTTTTTT	CSATLGSTNEKLFF
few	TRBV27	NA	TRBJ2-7	TGTGCCAGCAGTTTACGCAGGGCCCTTGCCTACGAGCAGTACTTC	CASSLRRALAYEQYF
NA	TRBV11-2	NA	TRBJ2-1	TGTGCCAGCAGCTCCCGGGTTGAGGAGCAGTTCTTC	CASSSRVEEQFF
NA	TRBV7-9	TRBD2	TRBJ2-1	TGTGCCAGCAGCTCCGTGGCCACGGGACTAGCGGGAAATGAGCAGTTCTTC	CASSSVATGLAGNEQFF
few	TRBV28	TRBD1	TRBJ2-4	TGTGCCAGCAGTCAACAGGGGGCCCTATCCAAAAACATTCAGTACTTC	CASSQQGALSKNIQYF
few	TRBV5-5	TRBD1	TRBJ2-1	TGTGCCAGCAGCCCCGGGACAGGGTATATTAATGAGCAGTTCTTC	CASSPGTGYINEQFF
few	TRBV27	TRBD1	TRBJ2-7	TGTGCCAGCAGTGTATACGGACAGGGGGCCTACGAGCAGTACTTC	CASSVYGQGAYEQYF
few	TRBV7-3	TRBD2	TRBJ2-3	TGTGCCAGCAGCTTTGGAACGGGAGGGACAGATACGCAGTATTTT	CASSFGTGGTDTQYF
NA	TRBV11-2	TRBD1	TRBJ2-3	TGTGCCAGCAGCCCTAGGGGGCGGGCCACAGATACGCAGTATTTT	CASSPRGRATDTQYF
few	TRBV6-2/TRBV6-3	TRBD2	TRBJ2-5	TGTGCCAGCAGTTCTTCACTAGCGGGGAAGGAGACCCAGTACTTC	CASSSSLAGKETQYF
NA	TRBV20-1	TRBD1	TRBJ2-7	TGCAGTGCTTATGCGACAGGGGGCGTCTCCTACGAGCAGTACTTC	CSAYATGGVSYEQYF
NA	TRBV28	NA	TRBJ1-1	TGTGCCAGCAGTTCAAACGGGGGGGCCTCGGGGGAAGCTTTCTTT	CASSSNGGASGEAFF
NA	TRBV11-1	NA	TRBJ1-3	TGTGCCAGCAGCTCAACAGGATTCTCTGGAAACACCATATATTTT	CASSSTGFSGNTIYF
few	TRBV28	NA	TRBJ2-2	TGTGCCTGCAGTTTTTTGCCAGGGAAAACCGGGGAGCTGTTTTTT	CACSFLPGKTGELFF
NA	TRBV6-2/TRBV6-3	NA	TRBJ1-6	TGTGCCAGCAGTTCAGAGGGGATGCGTTCACCCCTCCACTTT	CASSSEGMRSPLHF